A selection of T cell receptor beta chains follows, all from one sample in a study of blood T cell repertoires in COVID-19. Here immunoSEQ multiplex PCR was the method, and the copy in TCRdb shows in-frame clones only, minus some. The top ten hold about 4% of the sample, which has fewer than 350,000 clones, 65% to 90% seen once. The sequenced sample was PBMCs or T cells enriched from blood (not recorded which). The receptors originated from a woman aged 40-49 years with acute COVID-19. Each CDR3 is given with its conserved first and last residue. A D gene is named only where the DNA matches it firmly. Only some rows state a clone size, as once, few, many or a class for expanded clones.

>.|TRBJ1-5|.|TRBV2
TGTGCCAGCAGTGCTAGTAACAATCAGCCCCAGCATTTT
CASSASNNQPQHF
>.|TRBJ1-1|.|TRBV3-1/TRBV3-2
TGTGCCAGCAGCCAACGCACCGGGACTTGGAACACTGAAGCTTTCTTT
CASSQRTGTWNTEAFF
>TRBD1|TRBJ2-7|.|TRBV6-2/TRBV6-3
TGTGCCAGCAGCTCAGGGGGGACAGGACCCTACGAGCAGTACTTC
CASSSGGTGPYEQYF
>.|TRBJ2-1|.|TRBV6-5
TGTGCCAGCAGTTACTTGGGGGGACTCAGGGAGCAGTTCTTC
CASSYLGGLREQFF
>.|TRBJ1-1|.|TRBV18
TGTGCCAGCTCATTGGGACATTCGAACACTGAAGCTTTCTTT
CASSLGHSNTEAFF
>.|TRBJ1-5|.|TRBV4-3
TGCGCCAGCAGCCAAGCGGCAGCGGGCGGGGACAATCAGCCCCAGCATTTT
CASSQAAAGGDNQPQHF
>.|TRBJ1-1|.|TRBV27
TGTGCCAGCAGTTTATACAGCTTGAACACTGAAGCTTTCTTT
CASSLYSLNTEAFF
>.|TRBJ2-7|.|TRBV4-1
TGCGCCAGCAGCCAAGAGCCGCAGGGCCGACTCTACGAGCAGTACTTC
CASSQEPQGRLYEQYF
>.|TRBJ1-5|.|TRBV15
TGTGCCACCAGCAGGGCAGAAAATAGCAATCAGCCCCAGCATTTT
CATSRAENSNQPQHF
>.|TRBJ1-5|.|TRBV7-9
TGTGCCAGCAGCTCCCAGGGGCTTGATCAGCCCCAGCATTTT
CASSSQGLDQPQHF
>TRBD2|TRBJ2-3|.|TRBV24-1
TGTGCCACCAGCTTAGCGGGAGTTACGACAGATACGCAGTATTTT
CATSLAGVTTDTQYF
>.|TRBJ1-5|.|TRBV7-2
TGTGCCAGCAGCGCTGACAGGACCCATCAGCCCCAGCATTTT
CASSADRTHQPQHF
>.|TRBJ2-5|.|TRBV11-2
TGTGCCAGCAGCTTATCTACCGAGACCCAGTACTTC
CASSLSTETQYF
>TRBD1|TRBJ1-1|.|TRBV19
TGTGCCAGTAGTCGACAGGGATGGAACACTGAAGCTTTCTTT
CASSRQGWNTEAFF
>.|TRBJ1-2|.|TRBV7-2
TGTGCCAGCAGCCCACAGGGTACTACAGGCTATGGCTACACCTTC
CASSPQGTTGYGYTF
>.|TRBJ2-5|.|TRBV7-9
TGTGCCAGCAGCTTAGGAGACAGTCAACGAGAGACCCAGTACTTC
CASSLGDSQRETQYF
>.|TRBJ2-7|.|TRBV5-1
TGCGCCAGCAGCCTCGTAGCGGCAAGGGGCTACGAGCAGTACTTC
CASSLVAARGYEQYF
>TRBD2|TRBJ2-2|.|TRBV6-4
TGTGCCAGCAGTCCCACTAGCGTGGGCACCGGGGAGCTGTTTTTT
CASSPTSVGTGELFF
>.|TRBJ1-3|few|TRBV7-8
TGTGCCAGCAGCTTAATCACAGGCCAAAACTCTGGAAACACCATATATTTT
CASSLITGQNSGNTIYF
>.|TRBJ2-1|.|TRBV18
TGTGCCAGCTCGCGGGCGGACAGTTTTGTCAATGAGCAGTTCTTC
CASSRADSFVNEQFF
>.|TRBJ2-2|few|TRBV6-5
TGTGCCAGCGATAGGGGTAACACCGGGGAGCTGTTTTTT
CASDRGNTGELFF
>TRBD1|TRBJ1-2|once|TRBV5-1
TGCGCCAGCAGCCAGTTGCCCGGGACAGGGTCCTATGGCTACACCTTC
CASSQLPGTGSYGYTF
>TRBD1|TRBJ2-7|.|TRBV4-1
TGCGCCAGCAGCCCGGACAGGGTTCACGAGCAGTACTTC
CASSPDRVHEQYF
>TRBD2|TRBJ2-7|.|TRBV28
TGTGCCAGCTACAGCGGGGCCTCCTACGAGCAGTACTTC
CASYSGASYEQYF
>.|TRBJ2-7|.|TRBV20-1
TGCAGTGCTAGCACCACTCACGAGCAGTACTTC
CSASTTHEQYF
>TRBD2|TRBJ2-7|.|TRBV27
TGTGCCAGCAACCGCGGGGGGCCCTCCTCCTTTTACGAGCAGTACTTC
CASNRGGPSSFYEQYF
>TRBD1|TRBJ2-5|.|TRBV25-1
TGTGCCAGCAGTGGGACAGGGGGTGTGTGGGAGACCCAGTACTTC
CASSGTGGVWETQYF
>TRBD2|TRBJ2-1|.|TRBV4-2
TGTGCCAGCAGCCAAGACTTTGCGGGGGGGCGAAATGAGCAGTTCTTC
CASSQDFAGGRNEQFF
>TRBD1|TRBJ2-7|.|TRBV19
TGTGCCAGTAGCGAACTCCGGGACAGGGGGCGCGACGAGCAGTACTTC
CASSELRDRGRDEQYF
>.|TRBJ1-6|.|TRBV5-5
TGTGCCAGCAGCTTGGCGGGAGGTCCCAATTCACCCCTCCACTTT
CASSLAGGPNSPLHF
>.|TRBJ2-7|.|TRBV5-1
TGCGCCAGCAGCTTGATAATAGGGGACTCCTACGAGCAGTACTTC
CASSLIIGDSYEQYF
>.|TRBJ2-1|once|TRBV13
TGTGCCAGCAGCTACGGGAGCTTCCCAGGCTCCTACAATGAGCAGTTCTTC
CASSYGSFPGSYNEQFF
>TRBD1|TRBJ1-4|once|TRBV6-5
TGTGCCAGCCGGACAGGGGCGGATGAAAAACTGTTTTTT
CASRTGADEKLFF
>TRBD2|TRBJ2-2|once|TRBV7-6
TGTGCCAGCAGCTTACTAGCGGGGTCGAACACCGGGGAGCTGTTTTTT
CASSLLAGSNTGELFF
>.|TRBJ1-2|.|TRBV6-4
TGTGCCAAACCCAAAAGCGGGAGGAACTATGGCTACACCTTC
CAKPKSGRNYGYTF
>.|TRBJ2-1|.|TRBV29-1
TGCAGCGTTGAATTACTAAACAATGAGCAGTTCTTC
CSVELLNNEQFF
>TRBD1|TRBJ1-2|.|TRBV14
TGTGCCAGCAGCCCCTTTCGACAGGGATCGAGGTACTATGGCTACACCTTC
CASSPFRQGSRYYGYTF
>.|TRBJ1-2|.|TRBV4-1
TGCGCCAGCAGTCCCGATCGGGGGTTAGGCTATGGCTACACCTTC
CASSPDRGLGYGYTF
>.|TRBJ2-7|.|TRBV6-2/TRBV6-3
TGTGCCAGCAGTTCCGGGTGGGAGCAGTACTTC
CASSSGWEQYF
>.|TRBJ1-2|.|TRBV3-1/TRBV3-2
TGTGCCAGCAGCCATGGAGGGGCGAAGTATGGCTACACCTTC
CASSHGGAKYGYTF
>TRBD1|TRBJ2-3|.|TRBV5-5
TGTGCCAGCAGCCTGACCGGGACAGGGGACCCAGATACGCAGTATTTT
CASSLTGTGDPDTQYF
>.|TRBJ2-1|.|TRBV11-2
TGTGCCAGCAGCTTAGATCGAACTGGGCAGGCGAAATACAATGAGCAGTTCTTC
CASSLDRTGQAKYNEQFF
>TRBD1|TRBJ1-2|.|TRBV14
TGTGCCAGCAGCCAAGATTCCGGGACAGGGGATCGCTATGGCTACACCTTC
CASSQDSGTGDRYGYTF
>.|TRBJ2-5|.|TRBV2
TGTGCCAGCAGTCGCCGACAGGTGATACAAGAGACCCAGTACTTC
CASSRRQVIQETQYF
>TRBD2|TRBJ2-5|once|TRBV5-6
TGTGCCAGCAGCTTGAAGGGAGGGAATTTCCGAGAGACCCAGTACTTC
CASSLKGGNFRETQYF
>TRBD2|TRBJ2-2|few|TRBV7-2
TGTGCCAGCAGCTTAGATAGTAGCGGGGGGACGAACACCGGGGAGCTGTTTTTT
CASSLDSSGGTNTGELFF
>TRBD2|TRBJ2-7|.|TRBV4-3
TGCGCCAGCAGCCAAGATTCGGGGACTAGCGATCGTGGACAGTACTTC
CASSQDSGTSDRGQYF
>TRBD1|TRBJ1-3|.|TRBV28
TGTGCCAGCAATACTGACAGGGGAGCTTTTATGTCTGGAAACACCATATATTTT
CASNTDRGAFMSGNTIYF
>.|TRBJ1-5|.|TRBV19
TGTGCCAGTAGTATAGGCAGGTCGGGCAATCAGCCCCAGCATTTT
CASSIGRSGNQPQHF
>.|TRBJ1-1|once|TRBV4-1
TGCGCCAGCAGCGAGGGGGGGCCTGAAGCTTTCTTT
CASSEGGPEAFF